This T cell receptor (beta chain) came from a study of blood T cell repertoires in COVID-19. The method was immunoSEQ multiplex PCR; TCRdb's version includes in-frame clones alone and lacks a portion of them. Among hundreds of thousands of clones listed, around 87% were seen once. Sequencing used peripheral blood. The sequence came from a man between 65 and 85 years old with acute or convalescent COVID-19.

The CDR3: CASSLGPGGSGGAVSEQFF. In DNA, the CDR3 is TGTGCCAGCAGCTTAGGGCCGGGAGGCAGCGGGGGGGCGGTTAGTGAGCAGTTCTTC. The chain carries TRBV7-6 and TRBJ2-1, with 10 bases matching TRBD2. CDR1 is SGHVS, CDR2 FNYEAQ, per germline. This CDR3 comprises 19 residues. With 1 base clipped from V and 9 bases from J, the junction kept 18 bases outside the gene matches.